Presented here are 30 T cell receptor beta chains from one specimen sequenced in a study of cytomegalovirus exposure and HLA in healthy donors. Use of 60 Vbeta and 13 Jbeta primers characterized the PCR. Data came from immunoSEQ multiplex PCR; TCRdb stores just in-frame clones and leaves some out. Among fewer than 120,000 clones, more than 65% were seen once, and the ten largest hold roughly 6.2%. The sample taken for sequencing was PBMCs. The receptors stem from a young man in good health and CMV-seropositive.

In its sample, this clone was seen once. J is TRBJ2-7 and V is TRBV2; TRBD2 matches at 7 bases. V was pared by 8 bases and J by 7 bases, with 11 bases of the junction left unmatched. Germline lookup yields CDR1 SNHLY and CDR2 FYNNEI. This CDR3 has 13 residues. CDR3 in DNA: TGTGCCAGCGGGCGTTTATCAGCGGGGGAGCAGTACTTC. Translated, it gives CASGRLSAGEQYF. The whole variable domain, filled in from reference TRBV2 and TRBJ2-7, reads EPEVTQTPSHQVTQMGQEVILRCVPISNHLYFYWYRQILGQKVEFLVSFYNNEISEKSEIFDDQFSVERPDGSNFTLKIRSTKLEDSAMYFCASGRLSAGEQYFGPGTRLTVT.

On this clone itself: Other DNA variants within this sample encode the same CDR3. The chain links TRBV4-1 to TRBJ1-5, with 8 positions matching TRBD1. The CDR3 extends over 18 amino acids. CDR1 is MGHRA, CDR2 YSYEKL, per germline. The V gene end was trimmed by 0 bases and the J gene end by 0 bases; junction bases not matched to a gene: 7. The CDR3 sequence: CASSQEDRGAVSNQPQHF. The CDR3 DNA reads TGCGCCAGCAGCCAAGAAGACAGGGGCGCAGTTAGCAATCAGCCCCAGCATTTT.

This sequence joins TRBV10-1 and TRBJ1-1; TRBD1 is a possible D gene (5 bases). This CDR3 has 16 amino acids. Trimming removed 0 bases at V and 4 bases at J, with 15 bases between. The germline V gene has CDR1 WNHNN and CDR2 SYGVQD (reference sequence). The CDR3 sequence is CASSESRGLIGTEAFF. CDR3 nucleotide sequence: TGCGCCAGCAGTGAGTCGCGGGGCTTAATCGGCACTGAAGCTTTCTTT.

The genes are TRBV25-1 and TRBJ2-1; tentative D call: TRBD2 (6 bases). The CDR3 extends over 13 amino acids. Trimming stripped 5 bases from V and 8 bases from J, with 13 bases between. CDR1 MGHDK and CDR2 SYGVNS come from the germline V gene. Here the CDR3 DNA reads TGTGCCAGCAGTTGGGACTCGAAGGATGAGCAGTTCTTC. Its translation: CASSWDSKDEQFF.

The chain recombines TRBV7-2 with TRBJ2-4, with D possibly matching TRBD2 (7 bases). CDR1 is SGHTA and CDR2 is FQGNSA in the germline V gene. The CDR3 extends over 16 amino acids. Trimming left V 3 bases short and J 1 base short, with 13 bases between. The chain's CDR3 is CASSFRGRGAKNIQYF. The CDR3 DNA reads as TGTGCCAGCAGCTTCCGGGGGAGGGGGGCCAAAAACATTCAGTACTTC.

The V and J genes are TRBV11-2 and TRBJ2-7; 7 bases agree with TRBD2. There are 14 residues in the CDR3. Germline CDR1 and CDR2: SGHAT and FQNNGV. V shed 6 bases, J shed 0 bases, and the junction held 5 bases outside the gene matches. CDR3 bases: TGTGCCAGCAGGGCGGCGGGAGCCTCCTACGAGCAGTACTTC. This translates into CASRAAGASYEQYF.

The rearrangement uses TRBV5-1 and TRBJ2-2, with 8 positions matching TRBD1. CDR1 is SGHRS and CDR2 is YFSETQ in the germline V gene. This CDR3 region has 14 residues. The V segment lost 4 bases and the J segment 7 bases; nucleotides outside the gene matches: 6. CDR3 in amino acids: CASSADREDGELFF. For the CDR3, the DNA is TGCGCCAGCAGCGCGGACAGGGAGGACGGGGAGCTGTTTTTT.

The V call is TRBV5-4, the J call TRBJ2-2; 13 bases map to TRBD2. The CDR3 runs to 18 residues. With 4 bases clipped from V and 4 bases from J, the junction kept 10 bases outside the gene matches. CDR1 is SGHNT and CDR2 is YYREEE in the germline V gene (reference sequence). CDR3 sequence: CASSRGLAGTAGTGELFF. CDR3 DNA: TGTGCCAGCAGCCGGGGACTAGCGGGGACCGCGGGCACCGGGGAGCTGTTTTTT.

The gene calls are TRBV2 and TRBJ2-7; the D gene is possibly TRBD1 (5 bases). CDR1 is SNHLY and CDR2 is FYNNEI in the germline V gene. The CDR3 length is 13 residues. Trimming took off 6 bases at V and 3 bases at J, with 12 bases between the two ends. CDR3 sequence: CASRDGHHYEQYF. Written as DNA, the CDR3 is TGTGCCAGCAGGGACGGACACCACTACGAGCAGTACTTC.

This clone was picked up one time. This sequence joins TRBV7-8 and TRBJ2-7; D not resolved. Per germline, CDR1 SGHVS and CDR2 FQNEAQ. V dropped 5 bases and J dropped 7 bases, with 9 bases sitting between them. CDR3 length equals 11 residues. This chain's CDR3 is CASSAREEQYF. DNA of the CDR3: TGTGCCAGCAGCGCGCGTGAGGAGCAGTACTTC.

The chain couples TRBV5-5 to TRBJ2-5; 11 bases align to TRBD2. V shed 4 bases, J shed 4 bases, and the junction held 3 bases outside the gene matches. The CDR3 loop spans 14 amino acids. From germline, CDR1 is SGHKS and CDR2 YYEKEE (reference sequence). The CDR3 nucleotides read TGTGCCAGCAGCAAAGGACTAGCGGGAGAGACCCAGTACTTC. The encoded protein is CASSKGLAGETQYF.

Concerning this clone itself: At one boundary the junction diverges from the germline segment, which might be a read error. The chain recombines TRBV19 with TRBJ1-4, with TRBD1 as a possible D gene (6 bases). This CDR3 spans 13 amino acids. Germline CDR1 LNHDA, CDR2 SQIVND (reference sequence). For the CDR3, the DNA is TGTGCCAGTAGCATAGGGGGAGGTGAAAAACTGTTTTTT. Its protein is CASSIGGGEKLFF.

In this sample, this clone turned up a few times. The J gene is TRBJ2-7, the V gene TRBV29-1, with 10 bases lining up with TRBD2. This CDR3 has 15 residues. Trimming cost V 0 bases and J 3 bases; bases outside gene matches: 5. CDR1 and CDR2 (germline): SQVTM, ANQGSEA. CDR3 DNA sequence: TGCAGCGTTGAAGATCGGGAGCGGGGGGGCTACGAGCAGTACTTC. The encoded protein is CSVEDRERGGYEQYF.

V gene TRBV7-9 combines with J gene TRBJ2-5; 8 bases are a match to TRBD2. The CDR3 has 13 residues. V lost 1 base to trimming and J lost 11 bases; unmatched junction nucleotides: 6. Per germline, CDR1 SEHNR and CDR2 FQNEAQ (reference sequence). The CDR3 spells CASSLVAGREQYF. Written as DNA, the CDR3 is TGTGCCAGCAGCTTAGTAGCGGGGAGAGAGCAGTACTTC.

In this sample, this clone turned up once. The CDR3 spells CAWSVARVTGPGNTIYF. The CDR3 nucleotides are TGTGCCTGGAGTGTGGCCCGGGTAACAGGGCCTGGAAACACCATATATTTT. The chain joins TRBV30 to TRBJ1-3, with D possibly being TRBD1 (6 bases). Between the trimmed V and J ends, which lost 0 bases and 2 bases, there was a span of 17 bases. This CDR3 is 17 amino acids long. Germline CDR1 and CDR2: GTSNPN and SVGIG (reference sequence).

The chain recombines TRBV25-1 with TRBJ2-3; TRBD2 aligns across 12 bases. The CDR3 is 18 residues long. After removal of 1 base from V and 4 bases from J, the junction contained 9 bases not matched to a gene. Germline CDR1 and CDR2: MGHDK and SYGVNS. The CDR3 is CASSESASGGANPDTQYF. CDR3 DNA: TGTGCCAGCAGTGAATCCGCTAGCGGGGGGGCTAACCCAGATACGCAGTATTTT.

The chain joins TRBV7-8 to TRBJ2-1; 8 bases match TRBD2. Germline values: CDR1 SGHVS, CDR2 FQNEAQ. The CDR3 totals 18 residues. V lost 1 base and J lost 2; bases outside the gene matches: 10. The CDR3 is CASSLVPSGGATYNEQFF. CDR3 DNA sequence: TGTGCCAGCAGCTTAGTACCTTCCGGGGGGGCCACCTACAATGAGCAGTTCTTC.

A few counts support this clone. The chain recombines TRBV7-9 with TRBJ1-1, with D possibly being TRBD1 (6 bases). The CDR3 length is 14 residues. Germline lookup yields CDR1 SEHNR and CDR2 FQNEAQ (reference sequence). Trimming took off 4 bases at V and 0 bases at J, with 9 bases between the two ends. This CDR3 reads CASSSRTVNTEAFF. The CDR3 DNA reads as TGTGCCAGCAGCTCCCGGACAGTGAACACTGAAGCTTTCTTT.

The CDR3 coding sequence is TGTGCCAGTAGTGGCCTTGGAAGGGGAGGCGAGCAGTTCTTC. It is translated as CASSGLGRGGEQFF. J is TRBJ2-1 and V is TRBV19; D might be TRBD2 (6 bases). The V end was cut by 5 bases, the J end by 10 bases, with 18 bases between. The CDR3 contains 14 residues. CDR1 and CDR2 from the germline V gene are LNHDA and SQIVND (reference sequence).

The CDR3: CASSYADRGTGELFF. For the CDR3, the DNA is TGTGCCAGCAGTTATGCGGACAGGGGGACCGGGGAGCTGTTTTTT. The rearrangement joins TRBV6-6 to TRBJ2-2; 10 positions match TRBD1. V was clipped by 3 bases and J by 5 bases; unmatched bases: 3. The CDR3 has 15 amino acids. Germline CDR1 is MNHNY and CDR2 is SVGAGI (reference sequence).

This rearrangement joins TRBV25-1 to TRBJ1-3, with D maybe TRBD1 (5 bases). Germline V gene lookup returns CDR1 MGHDK and CDR2 SYGVNS. V gave up 2 bases and J gave up 1 base, with 12 bases separating them. The CDR3 sequence is 16 residues long. CDR3 in DNA: TGTGCCAGCAGTGAACAAAAACAGGAGTCTGGAAACACCATATATTTT. It translates to CASSEQKQESGNTIYF.

The chain combines TRBV28 with TRBJ1-5; the match to TRBD1 covers 8 bases. Germline assignment: CDR1 MDHEN and CDR2 SYDVKM. CDR3 size: 15 residues. Losses at the gene ends were 2 bases for V and 7 bases for J; bases not matched to a gene: 7. CDR3 loop: CASSLDRGTSQPQHF. The CDR3 bases are TGTGCCAGCAGTTTAGACAGGGGCACAAGCCAGCCCCAGCATTTT.

The chain is built from TRBV29-1 and TRBJ2-5; 8 nucleotides align to TRBD1. The CDR3 spans 15 residues. Trimming took 0 bases from V and 5 from J; bases not matched to a gene: 8. Per the germline V gene, CDR1 is SQVTM and CDR2 is ANQGSEA. In DNA form, the CDR3 reads TGCAGCGTTGAAGATTTAGCAGGGGGCGGTGAGACCCAGTACTTC. This sequence encodes CSVEDLAGGGETQYF.

The gene calls are TRBV19 and TRBJ2-3, with 10 bases aligning to TRBD2. Looked up from germline, CDR1 is LNHDA and CDR2 is SQIVND (reference sequence). The CDR3 is 18 residues long. Losses at the gene ends were 5 bases for V and 2 bases for J; bases not matched to a gene: 13. CDR3 in DNA: TGTGCCAGTAGTCACCGCCAAAGCGGGGGGGAGTTCACAGATACGCAGTATTTT. It specifies CASSHRQSGGEFTDTQYF.

V usage is TRBV27 and J usage is TRBJ2-2; D not resolved. Germline V lookup: CDR1 MNHEY, CDR2 SMNVEV (reference sequence). The CDR3 is 14 residues long. Deletions cut 2 bases from V and 1 base from J, with 5 bases between. The CDR3 DNA is TGTGCCAGCAGTTTAGTACAGAACACCGGGGAGCTGTTTTTT. Its protein is CASSLVQNTGELFF.

The DNA of the CDR3 is TGTGCCAGCAGCTCGCCGTCGGTAGCTGGAAACACCATATATTTT. Translation: CASSSPSVAGNTIYF. This sequence joins TRBV7-8 and TRBJ1-3; D is unclear. The CDR3 spans 15 residues. Trimming removed 4 bases from V and 2 bases from J, with 12 bases in between. Germline V gene sequence: CDR1 SGHVS, CDR2 FQNEAQ.

CDR3 DNA: TGTGCCAGCAGTGCCGACAGGGGTCGGAACACTGAAGCTTTCTTT. Protein product: CASSADRGRNTEAFF. The J gene is TRBJ1-1, the V gene TRBV2; 8 bases are shared with TRBD1. The CDR3 consists of 15 residues. Looked up from germline, CDR1 is SNHLY and CDR2 is FYNNEI. The V and J ends lost 4 bases and 1 base, in that order; junction bases with no gene match: 5.

This chain uses TRBV5-6 with TRBJ2-5, with 8 bases lining up with TRBD2. The DNA end lines up better with TRBJ2-7; the J call may be wrong. CDR1 and CDR2 (germline): SGHDT, YYEEEE. This CDR3 has 16 residues. As DNA, the CDR3 is TGTGCCAGCAGCTTGGAGGGCGGGGGGCACTCCTACGAGCAGTACTTC. Translating gives CASSLEGGGHSYEQYF.

This clone turned up a few times. V usage is TRBV7-9 and J usage is TRBJ2-5; the match to TRBD1 covers 8 bases. V trimming: 5 bases; J trimming: 5 bases; junction bases outside the gene matches: 7. Looked up from germline, CDR1 is SEHNR and CDR2 is FQNEAQ (reference sequence). This CDR3 is 14 amino acids long. The CDR3 is CASSTTGVLETQYF. The CDR3, as DNA: TGTGCCAGCAGCACGACAGGGGTTCTCGAGACCCAGTACTTC.

This clone was seen only a few times. This chain connects TRBV19 to TRBJ1-2, with 11 nucleotides matching TRBD1. Trimming cost V 10 bases and J 8 bases; bases outside gene matches: 18. This CDR3 is built from 16 residues. Germline-derived CDR1 and CDR2 are LNHDA and SQIVND (reference sequence). DNA for the CDR3: TGTGCCACTATCTCCCGATCCGGACAGGGGGCGCAAGGCTACACCTTC. It is translated as CATISRSGQGAQGYTF.